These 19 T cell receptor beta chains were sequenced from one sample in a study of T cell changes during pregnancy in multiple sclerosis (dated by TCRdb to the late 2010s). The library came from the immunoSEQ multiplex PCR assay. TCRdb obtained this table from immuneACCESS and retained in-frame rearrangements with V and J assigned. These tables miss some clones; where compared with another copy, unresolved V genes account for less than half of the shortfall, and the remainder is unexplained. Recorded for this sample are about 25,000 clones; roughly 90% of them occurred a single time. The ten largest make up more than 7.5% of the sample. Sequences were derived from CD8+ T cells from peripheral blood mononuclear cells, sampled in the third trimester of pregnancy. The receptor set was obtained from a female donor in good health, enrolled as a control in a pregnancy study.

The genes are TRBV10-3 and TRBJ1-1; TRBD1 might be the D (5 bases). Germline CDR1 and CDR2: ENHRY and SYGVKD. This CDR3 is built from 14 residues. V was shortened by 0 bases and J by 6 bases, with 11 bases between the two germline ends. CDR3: CAISESGGYPEAFF. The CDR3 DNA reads TGTGCCATCAGTGAGTCGGGGGGGTATCCTGAAGCTTTCTTT.

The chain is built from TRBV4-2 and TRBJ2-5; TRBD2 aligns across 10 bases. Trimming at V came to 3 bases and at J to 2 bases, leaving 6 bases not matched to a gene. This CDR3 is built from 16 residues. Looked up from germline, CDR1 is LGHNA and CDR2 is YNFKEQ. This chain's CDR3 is CASSQRTSGTQETQYF. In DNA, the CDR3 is TGTGCCAGCAGCCAGAGGACTAGCGGTACACAAGAGACCCAGTACTTC.

The CDR3 region has the DNA TGTGCCAGCAGCTCCAGCCTGTGGACAACATGGGGGACCCAGTACTTC. The encoded protein is CASSSSLWTTWGTQYF. V is TRBV7-9 and J is TRBJ2-5; perhaps TRBD1 as D (5 bases). V lost 4 bases and J lost 7, with 22 bases in between. Germline CDR1 SEHNR, CDR2 FQNEAQ (reference sequence). This CDR3 spans 16 amino acids.

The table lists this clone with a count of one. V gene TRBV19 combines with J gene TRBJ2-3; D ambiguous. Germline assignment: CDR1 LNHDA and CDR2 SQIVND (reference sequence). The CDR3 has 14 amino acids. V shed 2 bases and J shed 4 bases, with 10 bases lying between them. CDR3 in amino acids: CASSILPGADTQYF. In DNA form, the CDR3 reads TGTGCCAGTAGTATACTTCCAGGTGCAGATACGCAGTATTTT.

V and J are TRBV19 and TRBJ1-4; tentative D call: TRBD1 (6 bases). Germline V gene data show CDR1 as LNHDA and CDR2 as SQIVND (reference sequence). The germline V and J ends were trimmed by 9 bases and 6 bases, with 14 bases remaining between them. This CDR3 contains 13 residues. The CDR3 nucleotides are TGTGCCAGCACAGGGATGGGGGATGAAAAACTGTTTTTT. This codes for CASTGMGDEKLFF.

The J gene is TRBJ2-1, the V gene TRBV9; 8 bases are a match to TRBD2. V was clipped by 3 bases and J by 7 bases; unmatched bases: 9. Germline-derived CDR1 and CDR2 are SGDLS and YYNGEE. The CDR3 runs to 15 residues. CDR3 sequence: CASSGSGKVGNEQFF. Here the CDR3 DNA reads TGTGCCAGCAGCGGTAGCGGGAAGGTGGGGAATGAGCAGTTCTTC. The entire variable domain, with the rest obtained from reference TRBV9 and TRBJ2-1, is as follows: DSGVTQTPKHLITATGQRVTLRCSPRSGDLSVYWYQQSLDQGLQFLIQYYNGEERAKGNILERFSAQQFPDLHSELNLSSLELGDSALYFCASSGSGKVGNEQFFGPGTRLTVL.

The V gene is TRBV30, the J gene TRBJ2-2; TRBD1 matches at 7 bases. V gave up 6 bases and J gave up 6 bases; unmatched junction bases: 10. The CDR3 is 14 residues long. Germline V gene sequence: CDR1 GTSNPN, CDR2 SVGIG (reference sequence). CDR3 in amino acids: CACPGQFFSGELFF. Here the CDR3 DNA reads TGTGCCTGCCCGGGACAGTTTTTTTCCGGGGAGCTGTTTTTT.

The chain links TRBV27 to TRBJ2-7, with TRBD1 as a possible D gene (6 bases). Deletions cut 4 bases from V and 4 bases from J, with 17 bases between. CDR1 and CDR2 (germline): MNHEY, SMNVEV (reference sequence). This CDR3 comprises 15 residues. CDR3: CASSSLGGRSYEQYF. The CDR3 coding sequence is TGTGCCAGCAGTTCCCTAGGGGGACGTTCTTACGAGCAGTACTTC.

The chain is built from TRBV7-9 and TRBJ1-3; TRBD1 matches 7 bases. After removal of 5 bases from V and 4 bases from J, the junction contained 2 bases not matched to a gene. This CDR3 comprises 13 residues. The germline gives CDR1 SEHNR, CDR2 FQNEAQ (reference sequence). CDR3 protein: CASSRGGGNTIYF. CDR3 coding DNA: TGTGCCAGCAGCCGAGGGGGCGGAAACACCATATATTTT. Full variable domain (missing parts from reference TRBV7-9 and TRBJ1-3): DTGVSQNPRHKITKRGQNVTFRCDPISEHNRLYWYRQTLGQGPEFLTYFQNEAQLEKSRLLSDRFSAERPKGSFSTLEIQRTEQGDSAMYLCASSRGGGNTIYFGEGSWLTVV.

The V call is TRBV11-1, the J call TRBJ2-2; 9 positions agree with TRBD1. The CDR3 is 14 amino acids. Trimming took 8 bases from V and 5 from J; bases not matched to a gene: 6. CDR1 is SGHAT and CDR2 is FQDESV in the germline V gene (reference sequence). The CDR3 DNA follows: TGTGCCAGCGAGGGGACAGGGCTTACCGGGGAGCTGTTTTTT. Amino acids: CASEGTGLTGELFF.

The CDR3 is CASRGRYYGYTF. For the CDR3, the DNA is TGTGCCAGCAGGGGCAGGTACTATGGCTACACCTTC. The chain links TRBV2 to TRBJ1-2; D gene unclear. Germline V lookup: CDR1 SNHLY, CDR2 FYNNEI. The CDR3 contains 12 residues. V was trimmed by 6 bases and J by 3 bases, leaving 8 bases between them.

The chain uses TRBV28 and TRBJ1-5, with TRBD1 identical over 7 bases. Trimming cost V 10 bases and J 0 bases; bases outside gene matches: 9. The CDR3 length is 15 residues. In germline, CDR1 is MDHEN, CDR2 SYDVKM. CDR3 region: CATLWTGYSNQPQHF. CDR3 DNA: TGTGCCACCTTATGGACAGGCTATAGCAATCAGCCCCAGCATTTT.

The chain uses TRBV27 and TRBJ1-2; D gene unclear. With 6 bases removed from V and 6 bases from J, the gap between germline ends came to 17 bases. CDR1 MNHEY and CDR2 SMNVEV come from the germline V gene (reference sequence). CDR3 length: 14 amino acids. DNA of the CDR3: TGTGCCAGCAGATATACCGGGGTAATGAATGGCTACACCTTC. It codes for CASRYTGVMNGYTF.

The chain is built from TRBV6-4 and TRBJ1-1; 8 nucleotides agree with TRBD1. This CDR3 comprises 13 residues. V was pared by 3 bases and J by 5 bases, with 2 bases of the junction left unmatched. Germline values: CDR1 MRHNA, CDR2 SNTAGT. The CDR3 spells CASSETGETEAFF. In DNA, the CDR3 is TGTGCCAGCAGTGAGACAGGGGAGACTGAAGCTTTCTTT.

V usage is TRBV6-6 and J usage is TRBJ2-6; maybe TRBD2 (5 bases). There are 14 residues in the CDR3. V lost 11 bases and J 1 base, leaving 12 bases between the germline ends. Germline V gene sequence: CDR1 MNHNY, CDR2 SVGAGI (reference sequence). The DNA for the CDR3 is TGTGCCTCCGAGGAGGTTTCTGGGGCCAACGTCCTGACTTTC. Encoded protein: CASEEVSGANVLTF.

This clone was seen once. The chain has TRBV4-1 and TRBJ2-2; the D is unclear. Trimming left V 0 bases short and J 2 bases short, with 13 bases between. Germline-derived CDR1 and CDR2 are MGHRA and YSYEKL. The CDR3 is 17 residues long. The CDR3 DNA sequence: TGCGCCAGCAGCCAAGATGGCCAGTGGGCTAACACCGGGGAGCTGTTTTTT. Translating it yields CASSQDGQWANTGELFF.

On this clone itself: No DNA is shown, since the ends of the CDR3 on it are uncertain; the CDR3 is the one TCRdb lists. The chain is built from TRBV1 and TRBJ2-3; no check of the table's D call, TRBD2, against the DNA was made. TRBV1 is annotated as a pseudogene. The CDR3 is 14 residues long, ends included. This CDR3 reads CTSSRVAGGAKQYF.

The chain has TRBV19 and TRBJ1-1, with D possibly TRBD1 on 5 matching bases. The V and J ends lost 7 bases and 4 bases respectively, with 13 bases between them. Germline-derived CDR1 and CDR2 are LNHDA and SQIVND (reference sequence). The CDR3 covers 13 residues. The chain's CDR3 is CASIKGFGTEAFF. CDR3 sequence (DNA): TGTGCCAGTATAAAGGGGTTTGGCACTGAAGCTTTCTTT.

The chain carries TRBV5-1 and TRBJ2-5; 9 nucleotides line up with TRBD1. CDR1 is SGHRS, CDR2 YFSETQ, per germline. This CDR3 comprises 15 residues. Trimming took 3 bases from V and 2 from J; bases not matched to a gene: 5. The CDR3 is CASSWGTGWQETQYF. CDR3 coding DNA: TGCGCCAGCAGCTGGGGGACAGGGTGGCAAGAGACCCAGTACTTC.